This T cell receptor beta chain was identified in a study of Ad26.COV2.S vaccination and SARS-CoV-2 variants. Turning to the study itself: Of the COV1001 trial arms, the Ad26.COV2.S arm included the donor. Participants got Ad26.COV2.S intramuscularly, once or twice 56 days apart. The study's findings and limits: Similar non-spike TCR breadth was observed in recipients of vaccine and of placebo.

CDR1 and CDR2 (germline): SGHRS, YFSETQ. The V end was cut by 0 bases, the J end by 4 bases, with 13 bases between. This CDR3 has 15 amino acids. The assay was immunoSEQ multiplex PCR, and TCRdb's table has in-frame clones only and misses some. The table includes about 500,000 clones, roughly nine tenths detected once. A note on this clone: Its target is not known.

Treatment: around 19 received Ad26.COV2.S at low or high dose, single or two shots; 5 received placebo; per-sample allocation not given. Sampling was performed 63 days after the first vaccine or placebo injection. It was Wuhan-strain SARS-CoV-2 spike that the Ad26 vaccine vector expressed. The V call is TRBV5-1, the J call TRBJ1-1; D not resolved. This specimen consisted of peripheral blood, obtained in a trial of Ad26.COV2.S vaccine versus placebo. The receptor was derived from a person between 18 and 60 years old who received the Ad26.COV2.S COVID-19 vaccine or a placebo. DNA for the CDR3: TGCGCCAGCAGCTTGGATTATTTTCTGAGCACTGAAGCTTTCTTT. It codes for CASSLDYFLSTEAFF.